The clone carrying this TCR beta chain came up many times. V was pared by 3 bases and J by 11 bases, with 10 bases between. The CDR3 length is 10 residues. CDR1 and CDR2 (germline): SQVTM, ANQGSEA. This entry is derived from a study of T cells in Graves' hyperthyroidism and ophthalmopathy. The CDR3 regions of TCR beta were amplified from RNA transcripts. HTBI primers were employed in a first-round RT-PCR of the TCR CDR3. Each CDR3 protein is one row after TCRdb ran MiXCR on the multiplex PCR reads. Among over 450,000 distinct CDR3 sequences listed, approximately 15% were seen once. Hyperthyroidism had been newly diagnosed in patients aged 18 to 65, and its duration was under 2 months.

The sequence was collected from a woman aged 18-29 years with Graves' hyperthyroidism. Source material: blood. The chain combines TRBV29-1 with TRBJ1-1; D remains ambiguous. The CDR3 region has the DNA TGCAGCGTTGACGGAGTATCGGCTTTCTTT. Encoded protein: CSVDGVSAFF.